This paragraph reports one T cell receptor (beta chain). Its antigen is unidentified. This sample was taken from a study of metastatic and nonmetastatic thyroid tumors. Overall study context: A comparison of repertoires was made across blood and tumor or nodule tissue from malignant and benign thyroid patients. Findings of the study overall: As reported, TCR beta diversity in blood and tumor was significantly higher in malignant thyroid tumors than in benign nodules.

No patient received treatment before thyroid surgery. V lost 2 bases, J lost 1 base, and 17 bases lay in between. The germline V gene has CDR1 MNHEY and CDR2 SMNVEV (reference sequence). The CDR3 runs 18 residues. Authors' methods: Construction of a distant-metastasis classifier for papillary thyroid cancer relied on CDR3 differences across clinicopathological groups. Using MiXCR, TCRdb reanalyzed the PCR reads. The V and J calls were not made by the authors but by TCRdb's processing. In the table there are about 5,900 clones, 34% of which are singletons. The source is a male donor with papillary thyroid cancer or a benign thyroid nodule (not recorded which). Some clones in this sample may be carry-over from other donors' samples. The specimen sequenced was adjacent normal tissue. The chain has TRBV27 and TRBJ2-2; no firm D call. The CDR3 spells CASSLGTTRSMNTGELFF. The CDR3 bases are TGTGCCAGCAGTTTAGGAACTACAAGGTCAATGAACACCGGGGAGCTGTTTTTT.